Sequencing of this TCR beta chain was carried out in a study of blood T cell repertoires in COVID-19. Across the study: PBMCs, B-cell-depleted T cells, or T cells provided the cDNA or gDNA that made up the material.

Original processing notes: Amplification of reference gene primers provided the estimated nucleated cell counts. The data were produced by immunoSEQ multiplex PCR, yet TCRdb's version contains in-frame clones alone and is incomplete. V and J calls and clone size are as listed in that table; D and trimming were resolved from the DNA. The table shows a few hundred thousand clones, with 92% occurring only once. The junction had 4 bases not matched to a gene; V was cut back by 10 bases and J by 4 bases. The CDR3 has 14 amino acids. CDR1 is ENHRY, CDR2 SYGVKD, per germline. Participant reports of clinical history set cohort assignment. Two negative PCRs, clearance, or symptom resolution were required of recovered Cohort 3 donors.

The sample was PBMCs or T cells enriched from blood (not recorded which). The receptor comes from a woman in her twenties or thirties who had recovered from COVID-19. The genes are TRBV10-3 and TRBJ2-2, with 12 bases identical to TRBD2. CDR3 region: CATGLAGSTGELFF. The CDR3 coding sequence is TGTGCCACTGGACTAGCGGGATCCACCGGGGAGCTGTTTTTT.